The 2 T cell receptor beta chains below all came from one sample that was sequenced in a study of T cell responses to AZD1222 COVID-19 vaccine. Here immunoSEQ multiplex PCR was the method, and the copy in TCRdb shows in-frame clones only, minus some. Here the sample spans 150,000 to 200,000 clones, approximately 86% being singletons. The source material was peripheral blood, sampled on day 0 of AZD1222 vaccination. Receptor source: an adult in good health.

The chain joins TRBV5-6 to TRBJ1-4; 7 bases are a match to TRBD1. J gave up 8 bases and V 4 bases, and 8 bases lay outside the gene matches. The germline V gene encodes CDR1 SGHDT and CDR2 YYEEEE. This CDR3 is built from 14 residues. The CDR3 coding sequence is TGTGCCAGCAGCCTGACAGGGCGGCAAGAAAAACTGTTTTTT. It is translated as CASSLTGRQEKLFF.

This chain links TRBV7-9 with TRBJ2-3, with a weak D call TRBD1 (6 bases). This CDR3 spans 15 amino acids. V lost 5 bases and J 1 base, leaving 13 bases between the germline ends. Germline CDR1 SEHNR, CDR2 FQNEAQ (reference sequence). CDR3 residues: CASSLEGHRTDTQYF. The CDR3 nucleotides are TGTGCCAGCAGCCTAGAGGGACACCGCACAGATACGCAGTATTTT.